The 26 T cell receptor beta chains reported below all come from one sample, sequenced in a study of CD8 T cells in ankylosing spondylitis. MiXCR was run by TCRdb on the 5' RACE reads, yielding one entry per CDR3 protein. Of hundreds of thousands of distinct CDR3 sequences listed, under 35% are singletons. The sample taken for sequencing was blood, either unsorted or a sorted T cell fraction (not recorded which). The receptors were sampled from a male donor with ankylosing spondylitis or in good health (not recorded which).

This clonotype was seen only a few times. V and J are TRBV12-3 or TRBV12-4 and TRBJ1-2; the match to TRBD1 covers 7 bases. The V segment lost 6 bases and the J segment 8 bases; nucleotides outside the gene matches: 9. This CDR3 contains 13 residues. CDR3 nucleotide sequence: TGTGCCAGCAGCTCCACAGGGGCCGGGGGCTACACCTTC. This translates into CASSSTGAGGYTF.

This clonotype occurred a few times. This sequence joins TRBV20-1 and TRBJ2-1; no clear D gene. This CDR3 comprises 16 residues. CDR1 DFQATT and CDR2 SNEGSKA come from the germline V gene (reference sequence). V was cut by 0 bases and J by 0 bases, with 12 bases left in between. The CDR3 DNA sequence: TGCAGTGCTAGAGATCCGGTTCACGGCTCCTACAATGAGCAGTTCTTC. Translated, it gives CSARDPVHGSYNEQFF.

This clonotype was observed a few times. V gene TRBV29-1 combines with J gene TRBJ2-5; D is ambiguous. This CDR3 spans 12 amino acids. Germline-derived CDR1 and CDR2 are SQVTM and ANQGSEA. Between the trimmed V and J ends, which lost 1 base and 3 bases, there was a span of 6 bases. The CDR3 DNA sequence: TGCAGCGTTGAAGGCGGAAAAGAGACCCAGTACTTC. This translates into CSVEGGKETQYF. Filled out from reference TRBV29-1 and TRBJ2-5, the complete variable domain reads SAVISQKPSRDICQRGTSLTIQCQVDSQVTMMFWYRQQPGQSLTLIATANQGSEATYESGFVIDKFPISRPNLTFSTLTVSNMSPEDSSIYLCSVEGGKETQYFGPGTRLLVL.

The V and J genes are TRBV6-1 and TRBJ1-2, with TRBD1 matching over 7 bases. V was pared by 7 bases and J by 1 base, with 18 bases of the junction left unmatched. The CDR3 runs 18 residues. Germline V gene lookup returns CDR1 MNHNS and CDR2 SASEGT. In nucleotides, the CDR3 is TGTGCCAGCAACAAACCCAGGGACAGCAAAAGAGATAACTATGGCTACACCTTC. Protein product: CASNKPRDSKRDNYGYTF.

This clonotype occurred a few times. The chain carries TRBV20-1 and TRBJ2-7; D is uncertain. V shed 2 bases and J shed 2 bases, with 7 bases lying between them. The CDR3 consists of 12 residues. The germline CDR1 and CDR2 sequences are DFQATT and SNEGSKA (reference sequence). CDR3 nucleotides: TGCAGTGCTAGACAGACGACCTACGAGCAGTACTTC. Protein sequence: CSARQTTYEQYF.

CDR3 bases: TGCGCCAGTTCGAGACAGCCCCCACGAGAGACCCAGTACTTC. It is translated as CASSRQPPRETQYF. V is TRBV5-1 and J is TRBJ2-5; D might be TRBD1 (5 bases). The CDR3 consists of 14 residues. The V and J ends lost 8 bases and 4 bases respectively, with 18 bases between them. The germline V gene encodes CDR1 SGHRS and CDR2 YFSETQ.

The chain combines TRBV12-3 or TRBV12-4 with TRBJ2-3; D gene unclear. V was trimmed by 5 bases and J by 8 bases, leaving 8 bases between them. This CDR3 has 11 residues. As DNA, the CDR3 is TGTGCCAGCAGTGTGCTCTTTACGCAGTATTTT. It yields the protein CASSVLFTQYF.

This clonotype showed up just a few times. The V call is TRBV5-1, the J call TRBJ2-5; unclear D gene. Germline V gene lookup returns CDR1 SGHRS and CDR2 YFSETQ. This CDR3 is 13 amino acids long. The V end was cut by 2 bases, the J end by 1 base, with 6 bases between. CDR3 residues: CASSFISQETQYF. CDR3 coding DNA: TGCGCCAGCAGCTTCATTAGCCAAGAGACCCAGTACTTC.

The rearrangement uses TRBV4-2 and TRBJ2-1, with 13 nucleotides matching TRBD2. After removal of 0 bases from V and 10 bases from J, the junction contained 15 bases not matched to a gene. Germline CDR1 is LGHNA and CDR2 is YNFKEQ. The CDR3 is 19 amino acids. The CDR3 reads CASSQDGGLSGLAGKEQFF. The DNA of the CDR3 is TGTGCCAGCAGCCAAGATGGGGGATTGTCGGGACTAGCGGGGAAGGAGCAGTTCTTC.

The sample holds a few counts of this clonotype. The rearrangement uses TRBV12-3 or TRBV12-4 and TRBJ1-2; the D gene is possibly TRBD1 (6 bases). Trimming stripped 7 bases from V and 3 bases from J, with 15 bases between. The CDR3 runs to 14 residues. The CDR3 reads CASTLGGRDYGYTF. The DNA for the CDR3 is TGTGCCAGCACCCTAGGGGGTCGGGACTATGGCTACACCTTC.

This clonotype came up a few times. The chain uses TRBV20-1 and TRBJ1-1; the D is unclear. Germline loops: CDR1 DFQATT, CDR2 SNEGSKA (reference sequence). The germline V and J ends were trimmed by 3 bases and 4 bases, with 9 bases remaining between them. CDR3 length: 12 amino acids. The CDR3 spells CSASPRVTEAFF. The CDR3 coding sequence is TGCAGTGCTAGTCCCAGAGTCACTGAAGCTTTCTTT.

The chain employs TRBV3-1 and TRBJ2-5; D not resolved. Germline CDR1 reads LGHDT; CDR2 reads YNNKEL (reference sequence). This CDR3 comprises 16 residues. With 0 bases removed from V and 7 bases from J, the gap between germline ends came to 18 bases. The CDR3 sequence: CASSQEPITGLRTQYF. Written as DNA, the CDR3 is TGTGCCAGCAGCCAAGAGCCCATTACTGGCCTTAGGACCCAGTACTTC.

As for this clonotype: One base away lies a much larger clone, so this may be a sequencing read error. The chain carries TRBV6-5 and TRBJ2-1; 9 bases line up with TRBD1. The germline CDR1 and CDR2 sequences are MNHEY and SVGAGI. The CDR3 is made up of 15 amino acids. The CDR3 region is CASCYPGQGVDEQFF. As DNA, the CDR3 is TGTGCCAGCTGTTACCCGGGACAGGGTGTAGATGAGCAGTTCTTC.

The CDR3 region has the DNA TGCAGTGCCCGAATCGGAGAGACCCAGTACTTC. Translating gives CSARIGETQYF. The rearrangement uses TRBV20-1 and TRBJ2-5; no firm D call. CDR1 and CDR2 from the germline V gene are DFQATT and SNEGSKA (reference sequence). The CDR3 spans 11 residues. The V end lost 6 bases, the J end lost 4 bases, and 9 bases lay between the germline ends.

V gene TRBV12-3 or TRBV12-4 combines with J gene TRBJ1-5; 8 bases fit TRBD1. The junction had 6 bases not matched to a gene; V was cut back by 6 bases and J by 5 bases. This CDR3 spans 14 amino acids. CDR3 in DNA: TGTGCCAGCAGCGATGACAGGGGTGATCAGCCCCAGCATTTT. It yields the protein CASSDDRGDQPQHF.

The V and J genes are TRBV5-1 and TRBJ2-6; TRBD1 matches 7 bases. The germline CDR1 and CDR2 sequences are SGHRS and YFSETQ. This CDR3 contains 16 residues. The ends lost 4 bases at V and 1 base at J; junction bases unmatched: 5. The CDR3 protein is CASSPTGASGANVLTF. The DNA of the CDR3 is TGCGCCAGCAGCCCTACAGGGGCGTCTGGGGCCAACGTCCTGACTTTC.

This rearrangement joins TRBV20-1 to TRBJ2-7; weak D call: TRBD2 (6 bases). The germline V gene has CDR1 DFQATT and CDR2 SNEGSKA (reference sequence). This CDR3 has 13 residues. The CDR3 protein is CSGGTANTYEQYF. CDR3 nucleotides: TGCAGCGGGGGTACGGCCAACACCTACGAGCAGTACTTC.

This chain uses TRBV5-6 with TRBJ2-5; D remains unclear. V lost 4 bases to trimming and J lost 0 bases, with 13 bases between them. This CDR3 has 15 amino acids. Germline V lookup: CDR1 SGHDT, CDR2 YYEEEE. CDR3 protein: CASSRRVPYQETQYF. The DNA of the CDR3 is TGTGCCAGCAGCCGCCGAGTCCCGTACCAAGAGACCCAGTACTTC. Complete variable domain (other parts from reference TRBV5-6 and TRBJ2-5): DAGVTQSPTHLIKTRGQQVTLRCSPKSGHDTVSWYQQALGQGPQFIFQYYEEEERQRGNFPDRFSGHQFPNYSSELNVNALLLGDSALYLCASSRRVPYQETQYFGPGTRLLVL.

The chain carries TRBV25-1 and TRBJ2-7; no clear D. The germline CDR1 and CDR2 sequences are MGHDK and SYGVNS. There are 11 residues in the CDR3. The V and J ends lost 7 bases and 5 bases respectively, with 9 bases between them. CDR3 in DNA: TGTGCCAGCACCAGGCTCCACGAGCAGTACTTC. Its translation: CASTRLHEQYF.

This clonotype showed up just a few times. The chain couples TRBV29-1 to TRBJ2-2; D gene ambiguous. This CDR3 contains 11 residues. Trimming cost V 7 bases and J 7 bases, with 10 bases left between them. CDR1 is SQVTM, CDR2 ANQGSEA, per germline. CDR3 nucleotide sequence: TGCAGCGGCGACATCGTCGGGGAGCTGTTTTTT. Translating gives CSGDIVGELFF.

This clonotype was seen a handful of times. The chain recombines TRBV4-1 with TRBJ1-2; possible D gene TRBD1, 5 bases. Germline V gene data show CDR1 as MGHRA and CDR2 as YSYEKL. This CDR3 region has 15 residues. Trimming took off 0 bases at V and 4 bases at J, with 12 bases between the two ends. The CDR3 region is CASSQDRDPLYGYTF. The CDR3 DNA sequence: TGCGCCAGCAGCCAAGACCGGGACCCCCTCTATGGCTACACCTTC.

The J gene is TRBJ1-2, the V gene TRBV10-3; D not certain. V shed 5 bases and J shed 4 bases, with 11 bases lying between them. CDR1 ENHRY and CDR2 SYGVKD come from the germline V gene. The CDR3 extends over 13 amino acids. The CDR3 DNA reads TGTGCCATCAGTCCGACAACAACCTATGGCTACACCTTC. This translates into CAISPTTTYGYTF.

This clonotype was seen a few times. The rearrangement joins TRBV9 to TRBJ1-2; 7 positions agree with TRBD1. CDR3 size: 13 residues. The germline gives CDR1 SGDLS, CDR2 YYNGEE. V was clipped by 6 bases and J by 8 bases; unmatched bases: 10. The CDR3 nucleotides read TGTGCCAGCAAACGAGCCACAGGGGTCGGCTACACCTTC. It yields the protein CASKRATGVGYTF.

In regard to this clonotype: Compared with germline, one end of the junction differs, possibly owing to a read error. The chain recombines TRBV7-3 with TRBJ2-3; TRBD2 matches at 10 bases. Germline CDR1 reads SGHTA; CDR2 reads FQGTGA. CDR3 length: 15 amino acids. The CDR3 sequence: CASSVTSGGTDTQYF. For the CDR3, the DNA is TGTGCCAGCAGCGTAACTAGCGGGGGCACAGATACGCAGTATTTT.

The chain is built from TRBV24-1 and TRBJ2-5, with D unresolved. V lost 3 bases to trimming and J lost 5 bases, with 12 bases between them. The CDR3 runs 14 residues. In germline, CDR1 is KGHDR, CDR2 SFDVKD. In DNA form, the CDR3 reads TGTGCCACCAGTGATCCGGACCCGTTTGAGACCCAGTACTTC. It is translated as CATSDPDPFETQYF.

In its sample, this clonotype was seen a few times. The chain combines TRBV12-3 or TRBV12-4 with TRBJ2-5; D not resolved. The CDR3 loop spans 13 amino acids. Trimming stripped 6 bases from V and 4 bases from J, with 12 bases between. DNA of the CDR3: TGTGCCAGCAGCTCCACCAAAGTAGAGACCCAGTACTTC. Its protein product is CASSSTKVETQYF.